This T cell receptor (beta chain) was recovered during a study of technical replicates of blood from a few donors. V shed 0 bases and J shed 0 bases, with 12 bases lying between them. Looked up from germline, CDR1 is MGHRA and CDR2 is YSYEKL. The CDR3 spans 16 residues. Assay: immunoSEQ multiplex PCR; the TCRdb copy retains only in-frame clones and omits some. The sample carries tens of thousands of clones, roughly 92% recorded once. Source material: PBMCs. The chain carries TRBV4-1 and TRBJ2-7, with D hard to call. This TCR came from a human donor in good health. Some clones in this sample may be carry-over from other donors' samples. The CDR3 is CASSQDRSVRSYEQYF. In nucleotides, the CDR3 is TGCGCCAGCAGCCAAGATAGAAGCGTCCGCTCCTACGAGCAGTACTTC.